This passage covers 3 T cell receptor beta chains from one sample sequenced in a study of blood T cells in healthy people across ages. Through a sample-barcoded 5' primer and a J-beta primer mix, a second PCR was run for roughly 6 to 11 cycles. One entry per CDR3 protein results from TCRdb running MiXCR on the 5' RACE reads. This sample has approximately 800,000 distinct CDR3 sequences; 25% occur once, and the top ten carry 3.7%. These sequences were also reported in another study, on T cells of mothers and their children.

Input material: blood. The origin of the receptors is a boy between 5 and 17 years old in good health.

This clonotype has only a few counts. The chain joins TRBV9 to TRBJ2-1, with TRBD2 matching over 7 bases. V gave up 1 base and J gave up 7 bases; unmatched junction bases: 8. CDR1 is SGDLS, CDR2 YYNGEE, per germline. CDR3 length: 15 amino acids. This CDR3 reads CASSVSGLADNEQFF. CDR3 sequence (DNA): TGTGCCAGCAGCGTATCGGGGCTAGCGGATAATGAGCAGTTCTTC. Based on the CDR3 plus reference TRBV9 and TRBJ2-1, the full variable domain is DSGVTQTPKHLITATGQRVTLRCSPRSGDLSVYWYQQSLDQGLQFLIQYYNGEERAKGNILERFSAQQFPDLHSELNLSSLELGDSALYFCASSVSGLADNEQFFGPGTRLTVL.

In its sample, this clonotype was seen a few times. The chain combines TRBV19 with TRBJ2-5; 7 bases fit TRBD1. The DNA end is a closer match to TRBJ2-7, so the J assignment may be wrong. Looked up from germline, CDR1 is LNHDA and CDR2 is SQIVND (reference sequence). CDR3 length: 15 amino acids. The CDR3 bases are TGTGCCAGTAGTATGTACGGGGACAGCTCCTACGAGCAGTACTTC. Translated: CASSMYGDSSYEQYF.

The table lists this clonotype with many counts. The gene calls are TRBV20-1 and TRBJ2-7, with 11 bases identical to TRBD2. The CDR3 covers 14 residues. The V gene's germline CDR1 is DFQATT and CDR2 SNEGSKA (reference sequence). V was pared by 6 bases and J by 2 bases, with 6 bases of the junction left unmatched. The CDR3 here is CSATPSGRTYEQYF. In DNA, the CDR3 is TGCAGTGCGACTCCTAGCGGGAGGACCTACGAGCAGTACTTC.